The T cell receptor (beta chain) under discussion was sequenced for a study of cytomegalovirus exposure and HLA in healthy donors. General study points: Further analysis was carried out later, and it showed several of the most significant clusters appearing linked to common viral pathogens. Sequencing likely produced, as an artifact, a cluster of highly shared sequence variants.

The CDR3 runs to 13 residues. V dropped 7 bases and J dropped 3 bases, with 9 bases sitting between them. Per the germline V gene, CDR1 is SNHLY and CDR2 is FYNNEI. Comment on this clone: The antigen is unknown.

The study ran its PCR with 60 Vbeta and 13 Jbeta primers. Produced via immunoSEQ multiplex PCR; TCRdb's table is partial and in-frame only. The sample records around 150,000 clones, about 75% being singletons. The chain links TRBV2 to TRBJ2-2, with D perhaps matching TRBD2 (6 bases). Sample: PBMCs. The TCR comes from a female donor in good health and CMV-seronegative. CDR3 in DNA: TGTGCCAGCATTCGGGGGTACACCGGGGAGCTGTTTTTT. Translated: CASIRGYTGELFF.